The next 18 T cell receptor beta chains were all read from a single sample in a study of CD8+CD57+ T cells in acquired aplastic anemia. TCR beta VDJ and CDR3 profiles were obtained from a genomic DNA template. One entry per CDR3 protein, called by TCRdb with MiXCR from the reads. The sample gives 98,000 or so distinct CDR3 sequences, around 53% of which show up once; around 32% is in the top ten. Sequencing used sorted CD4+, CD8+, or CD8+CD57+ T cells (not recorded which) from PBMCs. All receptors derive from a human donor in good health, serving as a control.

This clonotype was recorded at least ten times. This chain's CDR3 is CASSVEKGVGYEQYF. CDR3 in DNA: TGTGCCAGCAGCGTAGAGAAGGGAGTAGGCTACGAGCAGTACTTC. The V call is TRBV9, the J call TRBJ2-7; maybe TRBD2 (5 bases). Looked up from germline, CDR1 is SGDLS and CDR2 is YYNGEE. CDR3 length: 15 amino acids. V lost 0 bases and J lost 3, with 13 bases in between.

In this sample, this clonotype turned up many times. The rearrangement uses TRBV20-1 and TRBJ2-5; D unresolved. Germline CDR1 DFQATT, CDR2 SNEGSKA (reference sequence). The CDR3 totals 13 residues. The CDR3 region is CSQHIVGEETQYF. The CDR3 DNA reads TGCAGCCAACATATTGTTGGGGAAGAGACCCAGTACTTC.

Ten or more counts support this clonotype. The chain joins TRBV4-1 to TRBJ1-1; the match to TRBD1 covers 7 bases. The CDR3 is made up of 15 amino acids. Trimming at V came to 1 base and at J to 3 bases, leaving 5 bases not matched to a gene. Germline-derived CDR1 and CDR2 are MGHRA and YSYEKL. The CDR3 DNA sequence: TGCGCCAGCAGCCAAGGCGAGACAGGGCACACTGAAGCTTTCTTT. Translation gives CASSQGETGHTEAFF.

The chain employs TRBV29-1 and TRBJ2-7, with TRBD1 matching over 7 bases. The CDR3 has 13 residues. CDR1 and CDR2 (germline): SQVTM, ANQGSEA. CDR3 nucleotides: TGCAGCGCCTTAACAGGGGTTGGGAACGATCAGTACGTC. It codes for CSALTGVGNDQYV.

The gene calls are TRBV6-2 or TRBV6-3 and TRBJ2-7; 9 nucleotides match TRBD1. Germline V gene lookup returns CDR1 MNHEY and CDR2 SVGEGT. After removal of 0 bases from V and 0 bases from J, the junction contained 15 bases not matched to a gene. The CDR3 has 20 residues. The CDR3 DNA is TGTGCCAGCAGTTACTCAAAACGACCTCGGACAGGGGATCACTCCTACGAGCAGTACTTC. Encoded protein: CASSYSKRPRTGDHSYEQYF.

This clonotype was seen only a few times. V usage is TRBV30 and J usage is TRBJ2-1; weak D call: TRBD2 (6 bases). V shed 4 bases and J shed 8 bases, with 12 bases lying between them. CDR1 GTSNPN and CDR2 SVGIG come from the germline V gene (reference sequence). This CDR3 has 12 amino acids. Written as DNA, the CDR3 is TGTGCCTGGACGAACTCGGGGGATGAGCAGTTCTTC. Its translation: CAWTNSGDEQFF.

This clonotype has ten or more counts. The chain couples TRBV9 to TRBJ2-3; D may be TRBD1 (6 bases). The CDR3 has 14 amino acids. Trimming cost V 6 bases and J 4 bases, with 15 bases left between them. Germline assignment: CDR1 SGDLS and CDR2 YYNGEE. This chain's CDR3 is CASTDLEGADTQYF. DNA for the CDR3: TGTGCCAGCACCGACCTAGAGGGGGCAGATACGCAGTATTTT.

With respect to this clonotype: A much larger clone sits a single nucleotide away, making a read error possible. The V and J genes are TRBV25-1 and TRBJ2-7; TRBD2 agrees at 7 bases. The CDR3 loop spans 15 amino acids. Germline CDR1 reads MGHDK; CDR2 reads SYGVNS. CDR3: CACSSMGGGTYEQYF. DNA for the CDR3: TGTGCCTGCAGCTCCATGGGGGGGGGGACTTACGAGCAGTACTTC.

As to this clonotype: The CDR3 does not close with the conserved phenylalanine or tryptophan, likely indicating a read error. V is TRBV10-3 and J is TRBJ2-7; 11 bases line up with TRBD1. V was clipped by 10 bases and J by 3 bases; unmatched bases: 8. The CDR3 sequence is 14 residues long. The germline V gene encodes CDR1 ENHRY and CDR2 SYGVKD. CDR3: CATQWTGGIYEQYL. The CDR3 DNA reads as TGTGCCACCCAGTGGACAGGGGGCATCTACGAGCAGTACCTC.

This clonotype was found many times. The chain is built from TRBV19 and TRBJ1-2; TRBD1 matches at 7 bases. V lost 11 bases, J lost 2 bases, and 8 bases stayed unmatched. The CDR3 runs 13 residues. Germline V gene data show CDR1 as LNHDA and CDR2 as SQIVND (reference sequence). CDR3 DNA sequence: TGTGCCGTCAGTCCCAGGGGGAACTATGGCTACACCTTC. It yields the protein CAVSPRGNYGYTF.

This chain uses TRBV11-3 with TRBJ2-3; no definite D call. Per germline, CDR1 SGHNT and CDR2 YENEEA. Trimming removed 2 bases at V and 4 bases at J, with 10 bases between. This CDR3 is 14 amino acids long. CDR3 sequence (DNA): TGTGCCAGCAGCTTACAGCCGGCGGCAGATACGCAGTATTTT. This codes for CASSLQPAADTQYF.

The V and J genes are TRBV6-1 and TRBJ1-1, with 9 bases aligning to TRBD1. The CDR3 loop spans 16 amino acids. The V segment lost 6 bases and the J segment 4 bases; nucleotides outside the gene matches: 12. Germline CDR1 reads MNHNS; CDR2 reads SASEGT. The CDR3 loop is CASSLGQGLPPTEAFF. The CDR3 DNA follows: TGTGCCAGCAGCCTGGGACAGGGCCTACCCCCCACTGAAGCTTTCTTT.

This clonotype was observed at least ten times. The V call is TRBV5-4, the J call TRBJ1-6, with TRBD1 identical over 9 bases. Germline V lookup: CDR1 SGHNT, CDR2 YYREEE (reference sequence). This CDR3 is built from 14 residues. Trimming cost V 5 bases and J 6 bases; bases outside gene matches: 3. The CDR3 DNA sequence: TGTGCCAGCAGACGGACAGGGGTTAATTCACCCCTCCACTTT. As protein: CASRRTGVNSPLHF.

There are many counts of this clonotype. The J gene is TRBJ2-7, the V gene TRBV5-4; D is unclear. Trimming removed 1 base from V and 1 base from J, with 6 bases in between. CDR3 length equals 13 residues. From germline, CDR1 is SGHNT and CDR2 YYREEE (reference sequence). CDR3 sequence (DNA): TGTGCCAGCAGCTTGCCCAGTTCCTACGAGCAGTACTTC. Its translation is CASSLPSSYEQYF.

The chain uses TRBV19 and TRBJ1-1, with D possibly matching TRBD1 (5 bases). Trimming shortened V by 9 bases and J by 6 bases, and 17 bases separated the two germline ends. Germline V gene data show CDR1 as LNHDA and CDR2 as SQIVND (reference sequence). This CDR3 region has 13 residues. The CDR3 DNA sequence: TGTGCCAGCGCGAGCGGGGGGTGGCCTGAAGCTTTCTTT. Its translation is CASASGGWPEAFF.

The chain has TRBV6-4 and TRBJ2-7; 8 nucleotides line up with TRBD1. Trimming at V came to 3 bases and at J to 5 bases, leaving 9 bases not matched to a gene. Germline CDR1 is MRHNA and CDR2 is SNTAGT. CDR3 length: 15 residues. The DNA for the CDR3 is TGTGCCAGCAGTGAAGGGGCAGGGGGCAACCACGAGCAGTACTTC. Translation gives CASSEGAGGNHEQYF.

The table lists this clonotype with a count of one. The CDR3, as DNA: TGTGCCAGCAGCCCCGCATACGAGCAGTACTTC. Encoded protein: CASSPAYEQYF. The chain couples TRBV7-9 to TRBJ2-7; D is unresolved. V was trimmed by 5 bases and J by 4 bases, leaving 6 bases between them. Looked up from germline, CDR1 is SEHNR and CDR2 is FQNEAQ (reference sequence). There are 11 residues in the CDR3. The full variable domain, in which reference TRBV7-9 and TRBJ2-7 provide the parts outside the CDR3, is DTGVSQNPRHKITKRGQNVTFRCDPISEHNRLYWYRQTLGQGPEFLTYFQNEAQLEKSRLLSDRFSAERPKGSFSTLEIQRTEQGDSAMYLCASSPAYEQYFGPGTRLTVT.

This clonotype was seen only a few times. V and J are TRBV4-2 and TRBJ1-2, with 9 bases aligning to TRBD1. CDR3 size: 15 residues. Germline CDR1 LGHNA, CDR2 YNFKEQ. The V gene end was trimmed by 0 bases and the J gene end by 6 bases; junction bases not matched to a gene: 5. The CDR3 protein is CASSQEGDRVNGYTF. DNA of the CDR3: TGTGCCAGCAGCCAAGAGGGGGACAGGGTAAATGGCTACACCTTC.